This T cell receptor beta chain is from a study of T cells after yellow fever vaccination. Study summary: Any fraction with a low cell number was prepared using SMART-Seq v4 Ultra Low Input.

Production of TCR cDNA was by 5'RACE template switching, which also added a universal primer site and UMIs. Each CDR3 protein is one row after TCRdb ran MiXCR on the 5' RACE reads. This sample has 100,000 to 150,000 distinct CDR3 sequences; nearly 15% occur once, and the top ten carry roughly 44%. The germline CDR1 and CDR2 sequences are WSHSY and SAAADI. The junction had 12 bases not matched to a gene; V was cut back by 7 bases and J by 8 bases. The CDR3 has 15 residues. This clonotype was recorded at least ten times. Its matching antigen is unknown. Overall study findings and caveats: Post-booster reappearance was seen for most primary-vaccination clones (about 96% CD4, 88% CD8).

Source: CD8+ T cells sorted from PBMCs, taken 5 days after the yellow fever booster vaccination. The chain combines TRBV10-2 with TRBJ2-1; TRBD2 aligns across 9 bases. This sequence was found in a man aged 18 to 35 who received the YFV17D yellow fever vaccine. Here the CDR3 DNA reads TGCGCCAGCAACGGGGGCGGGGGGGCCCTCGATGAGCAGTTCTTC. It encodes CASNGGGGALDEQFF.